This T cell receptor (beta chain) stems from a study of shared T cell receptors in the human thymus. The CDR3 runs 14 residues. The ends were cut back, 7 bases at V and 5 bases at J, with 17 bases in the middle. In germline, CDR1 is SQVTM, CDR2 ANQGSEA. Clones were sequenced by immunoSEQ multiplex PCR, and TCRdb holds only the in-frame ones, with some missing. The sample includes about 660,000 clones, 70% to 90% of them seen just once. These data also formed part of another study, on human thymus T cells. In that study: Resections from corrective heart surgery provided thymus tissue.

The chain employs TRBV29-1 and TRBJ2-2; D not resolved. The specimen sequenced was thymocytes. The receptor's source is a boy less than two years old with a congenital heart defect. CDR3 loop: CSAAEETVTGELFF. DNA for the CDR3: TGCAGCGCCGCCGAGGAGACCGTAACCGGGGAGCTGTTTTTT.